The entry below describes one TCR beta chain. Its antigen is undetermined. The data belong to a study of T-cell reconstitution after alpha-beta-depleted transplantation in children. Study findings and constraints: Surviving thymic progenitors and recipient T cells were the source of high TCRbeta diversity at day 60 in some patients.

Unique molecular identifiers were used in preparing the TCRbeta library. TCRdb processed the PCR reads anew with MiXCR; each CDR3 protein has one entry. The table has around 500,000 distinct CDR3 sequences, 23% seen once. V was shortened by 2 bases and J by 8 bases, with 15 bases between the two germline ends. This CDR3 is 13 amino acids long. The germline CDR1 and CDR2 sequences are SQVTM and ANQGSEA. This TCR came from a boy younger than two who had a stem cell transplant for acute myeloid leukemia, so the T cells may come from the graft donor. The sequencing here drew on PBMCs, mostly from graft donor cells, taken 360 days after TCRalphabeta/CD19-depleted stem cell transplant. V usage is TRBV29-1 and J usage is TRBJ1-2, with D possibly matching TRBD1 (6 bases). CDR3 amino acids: CSVERSGAWGYTF. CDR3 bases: TGCAGCGTTGAAAGATCAGGGGCGTGGGGCTACACCTTC.